Listed here is a single T cell receptor beta chain. These data originate in a study of CD8 T cells in Susac syndrome. Reverse transcription used roughly 0.45 to 1 ug RNA and random hexamers. Amplification of TCR beta CDR3 spanned 54 Vbeta and 13 Jbeta via immunoSEQ multiplex PCR. MiXCR, run by TCRdb on the immunoSEQ multiplex PCR reads, gives a single entry per CDR3 protein. The profile covers about 180,000 distinct CDR3 sequences, with over 85% appearing a single time and 0.09% to 0.095% taken by the ten largest. The CDR3 totals 15 residues. Trimming stripped 5 bases from V and 2 bases from J, with 16 bases between. CDR1 and CDR2 (germline): SGHTA, FQGNSA.

The specimen sequenced was CD4+ T cells from PBMCs. This chain links TRBV7-2 with TRBJ2-7; TRBD1 is a possible D gene (6 bases). This sequence originates from a human donor with multiple sclerosis. The CDR3 sequence: CASSRRAGDTYEQYF. The CDR3 coding sequence is TGTGCCAGCAGCCGGCGCGCAGGGGACACCTACGAGCAGTACTTC.